Below, 31 T cell receptor beta chains from the same sample are listed, as sequenced in a study of OX40 agonist ivuxolimab in advanced cancers. Clones were sequenced by immunoSEQ multiplex PCR, and TCRdb holds only the in-frame ones, with some missing. The profile shows 50,000 or so clones, about 80% of them singletons. This specimen consisted of CD4+ or CD8+ T cells sorted from blood, obtained in a trial of the OX40 agonist ivuxolimab. The receptor set was obtained from an adult with an advanced solid tumor such as melanoma, head and neck, liver or kidney cancer.

J is TRBJ1-2 and V is TRBV19, with 9 bases matching TRBD1. The length of the CDR3 is 15 residues. The V gene end was trimmed by 5 bases and the J gene end by 7 bases; junction bases not matched to a gene: 11. CDR1 is LNHDA, CDR2 SQIVND, per germline (reference sequence). The CDR3 protein is CASSPRDRAGSGYTF. CDR3 DNA sequence: TGTGCCAGTAGTCCCCGGGACAGGGCTGGGAGTGGCTACACCTTC.

This clone was recorded a few times. J is TRBJ1-5 and V is TRBV19; the D is unclear. This CDR3 comprises 12 residues. V gave up 1 base and J gave up 7 bases, with 5 bases separating them. The germline gives CDR1 LNHDA, CDR2 SQIVND (reference sequence). CDR3 DNA sequence: TGTGCCAGTAGTATAGGTGGGCAGCCCCAGCATTTT. Translation gives CASSIGGQPQHF.

The chain joins TRBV28 to TRBJ1-2; maybe TRBD1 (5 bases). The CDR3 length is 16 residues. Germline values: CDR1 MDHEN, CDR2 SYDVKM. Trimming took 2 bases from V and 0 from J, leaving 13 bases between them. CDR3 sequence (DNA): TGTGCCAGCAGTTTACTTCGGGGCGCGGCTAACTATGGCTACACCTTC. Its protein product is CASSLLRGAANYGYTF.

A single count supports this clone. The chain joins TRBV5-1 to TRBJ2-1; 7 nucleotides align to TRBD2. The length of the CDR3 is 16 residues. V dropped 4 bases and J dropped 3; count of bases not matched to a gene: 10. CDR1 SGHRS and CDR2 YFSETQ come from the germline V gene. CDR3 sequence reads: CASSRVQLAVYNEQFF. The DNA for the CDR3 is TGCGCCAGCAGCCGCGTCCAGCTAGCGGTCTACAATGAGCAGTTCTTC.

CDR3 DNA: TGTGCCAGCAGCCGTGGAGGGAGCACTGAAGCTTTCTTT. Protein: CASSRGGSTEAFF. V gene TRBV7-9 combines with J gene TRBJ1-1; D is unclear. The CDR3 consists of 13 residues. From germline, CDR1 is SEHNR and CDR2 FQNEAQ (reference sequence). The V end was cut by 5 bases, the J end by 4 bases, with 11 bases between.

The rearrangement joins TRBV29-1 to TRBJ2-7; 8 bases are shared with TRBD1. The junction had 5 bases not matched to a gene; V was cut back by 2 bases and J by 5 bases. Germline CDR1 and CDR2: SQVTM and ANQGSEA. This CDR3 has 13 residues. This chain's CDR3 is CSVEPRGLNEQYF. The DNA for the CDR3 is TGCAGCGTTGAACCCAGGGGGCTCAACGAGCAGTACTTC.

Regarding this clone: Since no conserved phenylalanine or tryptophan closes the CDR3, a read error is the likely cause. V and J are TRBV5-1 and TRBJ2-7; D may match TRBD1 or TRBD2 (6 bases each). Germline CDR1 and CDR2: SGHRS and YFSETQ. V lost 0 bases to trimming and J lost 4 bases, with 17 bases between them. This CDR3 comprises 16 residues. The CDR3 region is CASSLGLGGRGYEQYL. The CDR3 DNA sequence: TGCGCCAGCAGCTTGGGTCTCGGGGGCCGCGGGTACGAGCAGTACCTC.

The chain recombines TRBV5-3 with TRBJ1-5; TRBD1 matches at 7 bases. TRBV5-3 counts as an open reading frame of uncertain function. The CDR3 covers 14 residues. The trim removed 5 bases at V and 4 bases at J, leaving 6 bases unmatched. CDR3 sequence (DNA): TGTGCCAGAAGGACAGGGTTAAGGAATCAGCCCCAGCATTTT. Translated: CARRTGLRNQPQHF.

V usage is TRBV5-1 and J usage is TRBJ1-1; D call uncertain. V lost 0 bases and J lost 0, with 6 bases in between. The CDR3 is 14 residues long. Germline values: CDR1 SGHRS, CDR2 YFSETQ. This CDR3 reads CASSLAQMNTEAFF. In nucleotides, the CDR3 is TGCGCCAGCAGCTTGGCGCAGATGAACACTGAAGCTTTCTTT.

This clone was seen once. The CDR3 spells CAWSYRDGHYTF. The CDR3 DNA reads TGTGCCTGGAGCTACCGGGACGGTCATTACACCTTC. The J gene is TRBJ1-2, the V gene TRBV30; a weak D match, TRBD1 (5 bases). The V gene's germline CDR1 is GTSNPN and CDR2 SVGIG (reference sequence). Trimming stripped 3 bases from V and 11 bases from J, with 16 bases between. The CDR3 consists of 12 residues. Using reference TRBV30 and TRBJ1-2 for the parts outside the CDR3, the full variable domain is SQTIHQWPATLVQPVGSPLSLECTVEGTSNPNLYWYRQAAGRGLQLLFYSVGIGQISSEVPQNLSASRPQDRQFILSSKKLLLSDSGFYLCAWSYRDGHYTFGSGTRLTVV.

This clone was counted between two and nine times. This rearrangement joins TRBV10-2 to TRBJ1-5; tentatively, D is TRBD1 (5 bases). Germline values: CDR1 WSHSY, CDR2 SAAADI. The CDR3 covers 17 residues. Trimming left V 0 bases short and J 7 bases short, with 19 bases between. CDR3 nucleotides: TGCGCCAGCAGTGAGTCGGTCTTCAGGGCGCCAAAACAGCCCCAGCATTTT. Encoded protein: CASSESVFRAPKQPQHF.

The chain has TRBV29-1 and TRBJ2-4; 10 nucleotides agree with TRBD1. The CDR3 extends over 14 amino acids. V trimming: 6 bases; J trimming: 6 bases; junction bases outside the gene matches: 8. Germline CDR1 is SQVTM and CDR2 is ANQGSEA. The CDR3 loop is CSVAEGQGRNIQYF. CDR3 nucleotides: TGCAGCGTCGCAGAGGGACAGGGGAGAAACATTCAGTACTTC.

This clone was seen more than once but under ten times. V and J are TRBV5-1 and TRBJ1-1; D remains unclear. Germline V gene lookup returns CDR1 SGHRS and CDR2 YFSETQ. V was pared by 4 bases and J by 1 base, with 11 bases between. The CDR3 contains 14 residues. The CDR3 sequence: CASSIRGQNTEAFF. The CDR3 DNA reads TGCGCCAGCAGCATACGGGGTCAGAACACTGAAGCTTTCTTT.

The V call is TRBV5-1, the J call TRBJ2-7; TRBD1 matches 7 bases. Per germline, CDR1 SGHRS and CDR2 YFSETQ. The CDR3 loop spans 14 amino acids. The V gene end was trimmed by 7 bases and the J gene end by 4 bases; junction bases not matched to a gene: 11. This CDR3 is CASSRLTGEYEQYF. DNA of the CDR3: TGCGCCAGCTCCCGTTTAACAGGGGAATACGAGCAGTACTTC.

This chain uses TRBV28 with TRBJ1-1; D uncertain. The CDR3 contains 14 residues. Germline assignment: CDR1 MDHEN and CDR2 SYDVKM. V lost 4 bases, J lost 12 bases, and 21 bases lay in between. The CDR3 DNA reads as TGTGCCAGCAGTTCCCCTGCAGCACAGCACCCCCCTTTCTTT. Protein: CASSSPAAQHPPFF.

The chain combines TRBV28 with TRBJ2-3, with unresolved D. The germline V gene encodes CDR1 MDHEN and CDR2 SYDVKM. V lost 3 bases, J lost 2 bases, and 12 bases lay in between. This CDR3 spans 15 amino acids. Here the CDR3 DNA reads TGTGCCAGCAGTTTGCAAGATCCCGCCACAGATACGCAGTATTTT. Translation: CASSLQDPATDTQYF.

The chain links TRBV5-1 to TRBJ2-3; 10 nucleotides agree with TRBD1. The CDR3 length is 15 residues. Germline lookup yields CDR1 SGHRS and CDR2 YFSETQ. Trimming removed 4 bases from V and 5 bases from J; junction bases left unmatched: 7. CDR3 in amino acids: CASSPGTGVIDTQYF. The CDR3, as DNA: TGCGCCAGCAGCCCCGGGACAGGGGTCATAGATACGCAGTATTTT.

The CDR3 protein is CASSELGYQGKLFF. The CDR3 DNA follows: TGTGCCAGCAGTGAATTGGGGTATCAAGGAAAACTGTTTTTT. The chain has TRBV2 and TRBJ1-4, with D uncertain. This CDR3 has 14 amino acids. Germline V lookup: CDR1 SNHLY, CDR2 FYNNEI. Trimming shortened V by 2 bases and J by 10 bases, and 14 bases separated the two germline ends.

There are a few counts of this clone. This chain links TRBV10-3 with TRBJ1-6, with D possibly being TRBD1 (6 bases). The CDR3 has 15 amino acids. V lost 0 bases and J 8 bases, leaving 11 bases between the germline ends. CDR1 is ENHRY, CDR2 SYGVKD, per germline. In nucleotides, the CDR3 is TGTGCCATCAGTGAGTCGATGCCAGGGGATTCACCCCTCCACTTT. Translated, it gives CAISESMPGDSPLHF.

This clone has just a few counts. This chain joins TRBV9 and TRBJ2-3; 7 bases align to TRBD2. Germline lookup yields CDR1 SGDLS and CDR2 YYNGEE. The CDR3 spans 16 residues. V lost 3 bases to trimming and J lost 2 bases; unmatched junction nucleotides: 9. CDR3 in DNA: TGTGCCAGCAGCGCGAGGGAGGGGACTTTCACAGATACGCAGTATTTT. It specifies CASSAREGTFTDTQYF.

The CDR3 bases are TGTGCCAGCTCACCATCAGGGAACGGGGAGCTGTTTTTT. Encoded protein: CASSPSGNGELFF. This chain uses TRBV18 with TRBJ2-2; D may be TRBD1 (5 bases). V lost 2 bases and J 7 bases, leaving 8 bases between the germline ends. This CDR3 is 13 amino acids long. The germline V gene encodes CDR1 KGHSH and CDR2 LQKENI. Together with reference TRBV18 and TRBJ2-2, the CDR3 gives the full variable domain: NAGVMQNPRHLVRRRGQEARLRCSPMKGHSHVYWYRQLPEEGLKFMVYLQKENIIDESGMPKERFSAEFPKEGPSILRIQQVVRGDSAAYFCASSPSGNGELFFGEGSRLTVL.

The J gene is TRBJ1-1, the V gene TRBV7-9; unclear D gene. Trimming took 5 bases from V and 7 from J, leaving 17 bases between them. This CDR3 is 14 amino acids long. The germline gives CDR1 SEHNR, CDR2 FQNEAQ (reference sequence). In DNA form, the CDR3 reads TGTGCCAGCAGCCCAAGTGGGTGGGAAAGTGAAGCTTTCTTT. As protein: CASSPSGWESEAFF. Complete variable domain (other parts from reference TRBV7-9 and TRBJ1-1): DTGVSQNPRHKITKRGQNVTFRCDPISEHNRLYWYRQTLGQGPEFLTYFQNEAQLEKSRLLSDRFSAERPKGSFSTLEIQRTEQGDSAMYLCASSPSGWESEAFFGQGTRLTVV.

The V gene is TRBV19, the J gene TRBJ2-3, with a weak D call TRBD2 (5 bases). CDR3 size: 15 residues. V was cut by 3 bases and J by 0 bases, with 10 bases left in between. Per germline, CDR1 LNHDA and CDR2 SQIVND (reference sequence). Here the CDR3 reads CASSIDYHSTDTQYF. CDR3 DNA: TGTGCCAGTAGTATCGACTACCATAGCACAGATACGCAGTATTTT.

The V gene is TRBV6-1, the J gene TRBJ2-1; a possible D gene is TRBD2 (5 bases). The V and J ends lost 6 bases and 11 bases respectively, with 14 bases between them. Germline V gene lookup returns CDR1 MNHNS and CDR2 SASEGT. There are 12 residues in the CDR3. For the CDR3, the DNA is TGTGCCAGCAGAAGCTCCGGGATACAGCAGTTCTTC. Its protein product is CASRSSGIQQFF.

The rearrangement links TRBV28 to TRBJ2-7; 7 nucleotides align to TRBD1. Germline trimming cut 7 bases from V and 4 bases from J; bases unmatched to any gene: 13. CDR1 MDHEN and CDR2 SYDVKM come from the germline V gene. This CDR3 is built from 15 residues. The CDR3 region has the DNA TGTGCCAGCAAATCTTACGGGACAGTGACTTACGAGCAGTACTTC. It yields the protein CASKSYGTVTYEQYF.

The chain's CDR3 is CASTEGGAVGNTEAFF. In nucleotides, the CDR3 is TGTGCCAGCACTGAAGGGGGGGCAGTAGGGAACACTGAAGCTTTCTTT. The V call is TRBV7-8, the J call TRBJ1-1; a possible D gene is TRBD1 (6 bases). The CDR3 sequence is 16 residues long. Trimming stripped 7 bases from V and 1 base from J, with 19 bases between. The germline gives CDR1 SGHVS, CDR2 FQNEAQ.

The rearrangement uses TRBV5-1 and TRBJ2-3; TRBD2 matches 7 bases. The CDR3 contains 14 residues. Germline assignment: CDR1 SGHRS and CDR2 YFSETQ. After removal of 4 bases from V and 4 bases from J, the junction contained 6 bases not matched to a gene. The CDR3 is CASSQGLRADTQYF. CDR3 nucleotide sequence: TGCGCCAGCAGCCAGGGACTAAGGGCAGATACGCAGTATTTT. The variable domain in full, with the rest retrieved from reference TRBV5-1 and TRBJ2-3, is KAGVTQTPRYLIKTRGQQVTLSCSPISGHRSVSWYQQTPGQGLQFLFEYFSETQRNKGNFPGRFSGRQFSNSRSEMNVSTLELGDSALYLCASSQGLRADTQYFGPGTRLTVL.

The rearrangement uses TRBV15 and TRBJ2-1; D may be TRBD1 or TRBD2 (5 bases each). CDR3 length equals 14 residues. Germline CDR1 reads LNHNV; CDR2 reads YYDKDF (reference sequence). Trimming took off 0 bases at V and 9 bases at J, with 12 bases between the two ends. CDR3 sequence: CATSRDQGASEQFF. DNA for the CDR3: TGTGCCACCAGCAGAGATCAGGGAGCAAGTGAGCAGTTCTTC.

This chain links TRBV7-9 with TRBJ1-2, with D perhaps matching TRBD1 (6 bases). The CDR3 spans 15 residues. V shed 6 bases and J shed 1 base, with 15 bases lying between them. The germline CDR1 and CDR2 sequences are SEHNR and FQNEAQ (reference sequence). CDR3 sequence: CASRMARDNNYGYTF. For the CDR3, the DNA is TGTGCCAGCAGGATGGCAAGGGACAATAACTATGGCTACACCTTC.

In this sample, this clone turned up a few times. The rearrangement uses TRBV18 and TRBJ1-2, with TRBD1 as a possible D gene (6 bases). In germline, CDR1 is KGHSH, CDR2 LQKENI. With 3 bases removed from V and 4 bases from J, the gap between germline ends came to 12 bases. The CDR3 has 14 amino acids. Here the CDR3 reads CASSPDRLSYGYTF. The CDR3 DNA reads as TGTGCCAGCTCACCGGACAGATTGAGCTATGGCTACACCTTC.

The chain is built from TRBV11-3 and TRBJ2-3; 8 bases fit TRBD1. V shed 4 bases and J 0 bases; nucleotides not matched to a gene: 3. This CDR3 has 15 residues. Germline V gene data show CDR1 as SGHNT and CDR2 as YENEEA. CDR3 residues: CASSSRQGSTDTQYF. CDR3 bases: TGTGCCAGCAGCTCCAGACAGGGGAGCACAGATACGCAGTATTTT. The complete variable domain, with remaining parts taken from reference TRBV11-3 and TRBJ2-3, reads EAGVVQSPRYKIIEKKQPVAFWCNPISGHNTLYWYLQNLGQGPELLIRYENEEAVDDSQLPKDRFSAERLKGVDSTLKIQPAELGDSAVYLCASSSRQGSTDTQYFGPGTRLTVL.